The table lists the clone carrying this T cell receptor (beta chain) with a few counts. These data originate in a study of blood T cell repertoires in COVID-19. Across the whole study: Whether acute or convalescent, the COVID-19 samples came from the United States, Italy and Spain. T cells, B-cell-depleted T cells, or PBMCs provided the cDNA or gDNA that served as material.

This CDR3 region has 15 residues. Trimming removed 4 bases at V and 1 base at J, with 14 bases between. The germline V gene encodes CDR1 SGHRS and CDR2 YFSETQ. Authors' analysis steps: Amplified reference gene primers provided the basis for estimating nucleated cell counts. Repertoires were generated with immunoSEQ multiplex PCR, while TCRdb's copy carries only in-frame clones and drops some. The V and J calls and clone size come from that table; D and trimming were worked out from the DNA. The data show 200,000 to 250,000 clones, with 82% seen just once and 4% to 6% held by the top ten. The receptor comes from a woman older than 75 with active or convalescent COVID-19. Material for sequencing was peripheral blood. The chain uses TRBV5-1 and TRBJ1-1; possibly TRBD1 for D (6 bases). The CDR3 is CASSPRSTGNTEAFF. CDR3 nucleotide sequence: TGCGCCAGCAGCCCACGATCGACAGGGAACACTGAAGCTTTCTTT. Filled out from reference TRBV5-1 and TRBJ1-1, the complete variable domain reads KAGVTQTPRYLIKTRGQQVTLSCSPISGHRSVSWYQQTPGQGLQFLFEYFSETQRNKGNFPGRFSGRQFSNSRSEMNVSTLELGDSALYLCASSPRSTGNTEAFFGQGTRLTVV.